The 6 T cell receptor beta chains given below trace back to one sample, sequenced in a study of shared clonotypes between healthy human individuals. Only CD45RO-negative cells positively selected for CCR7 counted as naive CD8 cells, so terminally differentiated effector memory CD45RA+ cells were excluded. This table comes from immunoSEQ multiplex PCR, and its TCRdb copy is limited to in-frame clones, with some not included. The profile shows about 2 million clones, approximately 94% of them singletons. Sequencing used naive CD8+ T cells sorted from blood. The source of these receptors is a man aged 18-30 years in good health.

V usage is TRBV9 and J usage is TRBJ2-7; the D gene is possibly TRBD1 (7 bases). CDR3 length: 14 residues. Trimming removed 4 bases at V and 5 bases at J, with 16 bases between. Germline V gene data show CDR1 as SGDLS and CDR2 as YYNGEE. The CDR3 sequence: CASSPGGRAHEQYF. Written as DNA, the CDR3 is TGTGCCAGCAGCCCAGGGGGGCGGGCCCACGAGCAGTACTTC. The full variable domain, with the rest looked up from reference TRBV9 and TRBJ2-7, is DSGVTQTPKHLITATGQRVTLRCSPRSGDLSVYWYQQSLDQGLQFLIQYYNGEERAKGNILERFSAQQFPDLHSELNLSSLELGDSALYFCASSPGGRAHEQYFGPGTRLTVT.

The rearrangement links TRBV4-3 to TRBJ2-1; 12 bases match TRBD2. Germline V gene data show CDR1 as LGHNA and CDR2 as YSLEER. Losses at the gene ends were 0 bases for V and 6 bases for J; bases not matched to a gene: 9. This CDR3 is built from 18 residues. The CDR3 DNA reads TGCGCCAGCAGCCAAGATTTCCTAGCGGGAGGGTCGGGCAATGAGCAGTTCTTC. Its protein is CASSQDFLAGGSGNEQFF.

This clone was picked up one time. The chain carries TRBV15 and TRBJ1-1; D remains ambiguous. CDR1 and CDR2 from the germline V gene are LNHNV and YYDKDF (reference sequence). The CDR3 extends over 14 amino acids. V was clipped by 8 bases and J by 4 bases, with 17 bases between them. In nucleotides, the CDR3 is TGTGCCACCGCGTACGTGGTTTCAGGCACTGAAGCTTTCTTT. Amino acids: CATAYVVSGTEAFF.

The chain uses TRBV6-5 and TRBJ2-7, with D unresolved. The germline V gene encodes CDR1 MNHEY and CDR2 SVGAGI. The CDR3 is made up of 13 amino acids. V was shortened by 6 bases and J by 4 bases, with 13 bases between the two germline ends. DNA of the CDR3: TGTGCCAGCAGAAAAGGGCAGTCTTACGAGCAGTACTTC. Protein: CASRKGQSYEQYF.

The chain has TRBV5-1 and TRBJ2-7; D might be TRBD2 (6 bases). CDR3 length: 16 amino acids. Looked up from germline, CDR1 is SGHRS and CDR2 is YFSETQ. V shed 4 bases and J shed 0 bases, with 17 bases lying between them. The CDR3 nucleotides are TGCGCCAGCAGCCATATCGGGGGTAGGTCCTCCTACGAGCAGTACTTC. Protein: CASSHIGGRSSYEQYF. The full variable domain, completed using reference TRBV5-1 and TRBJ2-7, is KAGVTQTPRYLIKTRGQQVTLSCSPISGHRSVSWYQQTPGQGLQFLFEYFSETQRNKGNFPGRFSGRQFSNSRSEMNVSTLELGDSALYLCASSHIGGRSSYEQYFGPGTRLTVT.

The chain combines TRBV9 with TRBJ2-7; possibly TRBD1 or TRBD2 for D (5 bases each). Germline-derived CDR1 and CDR2 are SGDLS and YYNGEE. The V end was cut by 1 base, the J end by 3 bases, with 14 bases between. The CDR3 spans 15 residues. The CDR3 spells CASSVIPGTGYEQYF. CDR3 in DNA: TGTGCCAGCAGCGTAATACCCGGGACGGGCTACGAGCAGTACTTC.